These 5 T cell receptor beta chains originate from one sample sequenced in a study of identical twins. TCRdb itself ran the 5' RACE reads through MiXCR, one entry per CDR3 protein. The sample comprises about 890,000 distinct CDR3 sequences, approximately 13% of which are singletons, and around 1.6% rests with the top ten. This sample was also put to use in a study of yellow fever vaccine responses in identical twins.

The sequenced sample consisted of PBMCs. The receptor set was obtained from a woman aged 18 to 35 in good health.

This clonotype was recorded many times. This chain connects TRBV25-1 to TRBJ1-1; D gene ambiguous. There are 14 residues in the CDR3. The ends were cut back, 3 bases at V and 6 bases at J, with 14 bases in the middle. Germline values: CDR1 MGHDK, CDR2 SYGVNS. CDR3 region: CASSDHRNAAEAFF. In DNA form, the CDR3 reads TGTGCCAGCAGTGATCACCGGAATGCGGCTGAAGCTTTCTTT.

This clonotype appeared a few times. The chain links TRBV2 to TRBJ2-2, with 12 positions matching TRBD1. The junction had 6 bases not matched to a gene; V was cut back by 8 bases and J by 2 bases. The germline gives CDR1 SNHLY, CDR2 FYNNEI. The CDR3 contains 16 residues. DNA for the CDR3: TGTGCCAGCGTCGTGGGACAGGGGGCTAACACCGGGGAGCTGTTTTTT. Translating gives CASVVGQGANTGELFF.

V gene TRBV6-6 combines with J gene TRBJ1-3; D not certain. V dropped 6 bases and J dropped 4 bases, with 7 bases sitting between them. CDR1 and CDR2 (germline): MNHNY, SVGAGI (reference sequence). CDR3 size: 12 residues. The CDR3 DNA reads TGTGCCAGCAGACCAGGAGGAAACACCATATATTTT. Translated, it gives CASRPGGNTIYF.

This clonotype was counted a few times. The chain uses TRBV20-1 and TRBJ2-7, with TRBD2 identical over 10 bases. The V gene's germline CDR1 is DFQATT and CDR2 SNEGSKA (reference sequence). V was pared by 4 bases and J by 3 bases, with 6 bases of the junction left unmatched. This CDR3 comprises 14 residues. Here the CDR3 DNA reads TGCAGTGCTAAAAAACTAGCGGGGATCTACGAGCAGTACGTC. Its protein product is CSAKKLAGIYEQYV.

The sample holds a few counts of this clonotype. The J gene is TRBJ2-1, the V gene TRBV13; D possibly matches TRBD1 or TRBD2 (6 bases each). Deletions cut 6 bases from V and 2 bases from J, with 14 bases between. The CDR3 contains 15 residues. Germline-derived CDR1 and CDR2 are PRHDT and FYEKMQ (reference sequence). The CDR3 protein is CASRVGGPPYNEQFF. As DNA, the CDR3 is TGTGCCAGCAGGGTTGGGGGGCCTCCCTACAATGAGCAGTTCTTC.